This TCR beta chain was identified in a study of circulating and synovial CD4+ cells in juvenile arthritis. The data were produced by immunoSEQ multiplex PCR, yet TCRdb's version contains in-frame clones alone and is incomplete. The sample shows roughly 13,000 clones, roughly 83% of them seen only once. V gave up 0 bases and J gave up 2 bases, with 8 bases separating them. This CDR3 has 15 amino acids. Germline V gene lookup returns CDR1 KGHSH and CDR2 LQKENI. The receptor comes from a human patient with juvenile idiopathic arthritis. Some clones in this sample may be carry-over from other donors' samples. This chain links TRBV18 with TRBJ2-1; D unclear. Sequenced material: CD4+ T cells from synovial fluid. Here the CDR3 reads CASSPPSPAYNEQFF. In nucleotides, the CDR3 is TGTGCCAGCTCACCACCGTCTCCAGCCTACAATGAGCAGTTCTTC.